The clone carrying this T cell receptor beta chain occurred a few times. Its antigen is not identified. Using a J-beta primer mix together with a sample-barcoded 5' primer, a second PCR was run for about 7 to 12 cycles. With 12 random nucleotides, a template-switch adaptor tagged each individual cDNA molecule. Using its own MiXCR run on the 5' RACE reads, TCRdb lists one record per CDR3 protein. The sample lists over 1,300,000 distinct CDR3 sequences, 59% occurring once. This record comes from a study of blood T cells in healthy people across ages. Donors gave approximately 9.9 milliliters of peripheral blood apiece. The study's findings and limits: Researchers said unsorted PBMCs prevented a conclusive naive versus antigen-experienced comparison.

Material for sequencing was blood. This TCR was sampled from a man aged 18 to 30 in good health.

The CDR3 is CASSLTLDPDYEQFF. The CDR3, as DNA: TGTGCCAGCAGTTTGACCCTCGACCCAGACTATGAGCAGTTCTTC. The chain joins TRBV28 to TRBJ2-1; D remains unclear. This CDR3 region has 15 residues. V was clipped by 3 bases and J by 8 bases, with 17 bases between them. Germline CDR1 MDHEN, CDR2 SYDVKM.